A single sample is the source of the 18 T cell receptor beta chains below, sequenced in a study of blood T cell repertoires in COVID-19. Clones were read by immunoSEQ multiplex PCR, and TCRdb kept only the in-frame ones, dropping some. The profile shows 250,000 to 300,000 clones, 85% of them singletons. Specimen: peripheral blood. The receptors were gathered from a man aged 45 to 65 with active or convalescent COVID-19.

V is TRBV2 and J is TRBJ2-3; TRBD2 matches at 7 bases. Germline CDR1 SNHLY, CDR2 FYNNEI. After removal of 7 bases from V and 3 bases from J, the junction contained 4 bases not matched to a gene. The CDR3 is 13 residues long. The CDR3 protein is CASIREGTDTQYF. The CDR3 nucleotides are TGTGCCAGCATTAGGGAGGGGACAGATACGCAGTATTTT.

The chain links TRBV18 to TRBJ2-7, with D possibly TRBD2 on 5 matching bases. This CDR3 comprises 15 residues. Germline loops: CDR1 KGHSH, CDR2 LQKENI. Deletions cut 3 bases from V and 7 bases from J, with 19 bases between. CDR3 sequence: CASSPPERTLSEQYF. DNA of the CDR3: TGTGCCAGCTCACCTCCGGAAAGGACTCTGAGTGAGCAGTACTTC.

This clone was observed once. The chain couples TRBV6-2 or TRBV6-3 to TRBJ2-1; D remains ambiguous. The germline CDR1 and CDR2 sequences are MNHEY and SVGEGT. The V gene lost 2 bases and the J gene lost 5 bases, with 10 bases spanning the gap. The CDR3 contains 14 residues. The CDR3 here is CASSYRLTNNEQFF. The CDR3 DNA reads TGTGCCAGCAGTTACCGCCTAACGAACAATGAGCAGTTCTTC.

The J gene is TRBJ1-1, the V gene TRBV9; 7 positions agree with TRBD1. Germline trimming cut 4 bases from V and 1 base from J; bases unmatched to any gene: 7. Per the germline V gene, CDR1 is SGDLS and CDR2 is YYNGEE. The CDR3 covers 15 residues. This CDR3 reads CASSPQGGGNTEAFF. DNA of the CDR3: TGTGCCAGCAGCCCCCAGGGGGGAGGGAACACTGAAGCTTTCTTT.

The V call is TRBV18, the J call TRBJ2-2; maybe TRBD2 (7 bases). V gave up 2 bases and J gave up 4 bases, with 11 bases separating them. The germline CDR1 and CDR2 sequences are KGHSH and LQKENI. The CDR3 contains 15 residues. The CDR3 is CASSPVAGATGELFF. The CDR3 DNA is TGTGCCAGCTCACCAGTCGCGGGGGCCACCGGGGAGCTGTTTTTT.

This clone has just a few counts. The rearrangement uses TRBV7-2 and TRBJ2-2; D unclear. Germline V gene data show CDR1 as SGHTA and CDR2 as FQGNSA. This CDR3 is 14 amino acids long. Trimming removed 5 bases at V and 1 base at J, with 8 bases between. CDR3 amino acids: CASSLLVNTGELFF. The CDR3 DNA is TGTGCCAGCAGCCTTCTAGTGAACACCGGGGAGCTGTTTTTT.

The chain uses TRBV28 and TRBJ2-7; the D gene is possibly TRBD2 (6 bases). The CDR3 sequence is 14 residues long. The V gene's germline CDR1 is MDHEN and CDR2 SYDVKM. Trimming stripped 5 bases from V and 4 bases from J, with 15 bases between. This CDR3 is CASSRSGTRYEQYF. The CDR3 region has the DNA TGTGCCAGCAGTCGCTCTGGGACTCGATACGAGCAGTACTTC.

The chain carries TRBV5-1 and TRBJ2-1; 7 bases are shared with TRBD2. The CDR3 has 15 amino acids. V shed 1 base, J shed 7 bases, and the junction held 8 bases outside the gene matches. Germline lookup yields CDR1 SGHRS and CDR2 YFSETQ. The CDR3 here is CASSLSIAGGNEQFF. CDR3 DNA sequence: TGCGCCAGCAGCTTGAGTATAGCGGGCGGTAATGAGCAGTTCTTC.

The chain uses TRBV5-6 and TRBJ1-1; 7 positions match TRBD1. The V and J ends lost 4 bases and 5 bases, in that order; junction bases with no gene match: 8. Germline CDR1 reads SGHDT; CDR2 reads YYEEEE. The CDR3 covers 14 residues. CDR3 amino acids: CASSTRSGGTEAFF. As DNA, the CDR3 is TGTGCCAGCAGCACACGATCAGGGGGGACTGAAGCTTTCTTT.

This rearrangement joins TRBV11-2 to TRBJ1-1, with TRBD1 matching over 7 bases. This CDR3 region has 18 residues. Germline values: CDR1 SGHAT, CDR2 FQNNGV. Losses at the gene ends were 5 bases for V and 0 bases for J; bases not matched to a gene: 15. CDR3 protein: CASSARTGLSTLNTEAFF. As DNA, the CDR3 is TGTGCCAGCAGCGCCCGGACAGGTTTGAGCACGTTGAACACTGAAGCTTTCTTT.

The chain has TRBV7-2 and TRBJ1-2, with 7 bases that match TRBD1. The V segment lost 1 base and the J segment 8 bases; nucleotides outside the gene matches: 10. CDR1 and CDR2 (germline): SGHTA, FQGNSA. This CDR3 has 15 residues. The CDR3 coding sequence is TGTGCCAGCAGCTTAGTAACACAGGGGTATGGAGGCTACACCTTC. Protein: CASSLVTQGYGGYTF.

This chain uses TRBV2 with TRBJ2-7; the D gene is possibly TRBD1 (6 bases). CDR1 and CDR2 from the germline V gene are SNHLY and FYNNEI. This CDR3 is 15 amino acids long. Between the trimmed V and J ends, which lost 7 bases and 0 bases, there was a span of 16 bases. The CDR3 reads CASMSSGVGSYEQYF. DNA of the CDR3: TGTGCCAGCATGTCGTCAGGGGTCGGCTCCTACGAGCAGTACTTC.

The chain is built from TRBV2 and TRBJ2-5; 8 nucleotides align to TRBD2. Trimming cost V 4 bases and J 4 bases; bases outside gene matches: 5. Germline-derived CDR1 and CDR2 are SNHLY and FYNNEI. This CDR3 has 14 amino acids. This chain's CDR3 is CASSALSGTETQYF. CDR3 in DNA: TGTGCCAGCAGTGCCCTTAGCGGGACAGAGACCCAGTACTTC. Variable domain in full (rest from reference TRBV2 and TRBJ2-5): EPEVTQTPSHQVTQMGQEVILRCVPISNHLYFYWYRQILGQKVEFLVSFYNNEISEKSEIFDDQFSVERPDGSNFTLKIRSTKLEDSAMYFCASSALSGTETQYFGPGTRLLVL.

The V gene is TRBV28, the J gene TRBJ2-3; TRBD1 is a possible D gene (6 bases). CDR3 length: 15 amino acids. Per the germline V gene, CDR1 is MDHEN and CDR2 is SYDVKM. V was clipped by 6 bases and J by 3 bases, with 16 bases between them. This CDR3 is CASRNPGTTTDTQYF. Written as DNA, the CDR3 is TGTGCCAGCAGAAACCCCGGGACAACGACAGATACGCAGTATTTT.

The chain uses TRBV3-1 (or the pseudogene TRBV3-2) and TRBJ2-7, with 11 bases that match TRBD2. The CDR3 runs to 15 residues. The germline gives CDR1 LGHDT, CDR2 YNNKEL (reference sequence). The junction had 5 bases not matched to a gene; V was cut back by 4 bases and J by 3 bases. CDR3 region: CASSRSGRAFYEQYF. DNA of the CDR3: TGTGCCAGCAGCCGTAGCGGGAGGGCCTTCTACGAGCAGTACTTC.

J is TRBJ2-1 and V is TRBV14, with a weak D call TRBD2 (5 bases). The CDR3 length is 13 residues. Trimming removed 3 bases from V and 5 bases from J, with 8 bases in between. Germline loops: CDR1 SGHDN, CDR2 FVKESK. The CDR3 region has the DNA TGTGCCAGCAGCCAGGACTGGGACAATGAGCAGTTCTTC. Translated, it gives CASSQDWDNEQFF.

The rearrangement links TRBV12-3 or TRBV12-4 to TRBJ1-5; 8 bases match TRBD1. This CDR3 spans 12 amino acids. V was pared by 7 bases and J by 7 bases, with 3 bases of the junction left unmatched. DNA for the CDR3: TGTGCCAGCACCAGGGGGCCACAGCCCCAGCATTTT. Encoded protein: CASTRGPQPQHF.

V gene TRBV29-1 combines with J gene TRBJ1-1; 11 positions match TRBD1. V shed 6 bases and J 1 base; nucleotides not matched to a gene: 4. The CDR3 has 14 amino acids. CDR1 and CDR2 (germline): SQVTM, ANQGSEA. The CDR3 spells CSVGQGEGNTEAFF. In nucleotides, the CDR3 is TGCAGCGTGGGACAGGGGGAGGGGAACACTGAAGCTTTCTTT.